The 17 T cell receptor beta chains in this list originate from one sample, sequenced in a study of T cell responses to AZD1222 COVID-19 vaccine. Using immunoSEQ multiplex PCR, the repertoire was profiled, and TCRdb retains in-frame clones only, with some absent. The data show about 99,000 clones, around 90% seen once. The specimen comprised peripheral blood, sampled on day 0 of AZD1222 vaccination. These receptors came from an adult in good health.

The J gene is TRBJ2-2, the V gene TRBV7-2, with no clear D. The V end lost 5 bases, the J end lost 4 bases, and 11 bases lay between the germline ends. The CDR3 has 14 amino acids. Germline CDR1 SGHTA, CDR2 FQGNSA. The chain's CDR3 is CASSPLWGTGELFF. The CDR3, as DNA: TGTGCCAGCAGCCCGCTGTGGGGCACCGGGGAGCTGTTTTTT.

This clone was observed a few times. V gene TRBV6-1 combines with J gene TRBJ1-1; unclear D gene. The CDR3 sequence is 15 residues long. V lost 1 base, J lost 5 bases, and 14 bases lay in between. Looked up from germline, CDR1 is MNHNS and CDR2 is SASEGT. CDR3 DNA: TGTGCCAGCAGTGAAGATTTCCAGTCTGAAACTGAAGCTTTCTTT. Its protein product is CASSEDFQSETEAFF.

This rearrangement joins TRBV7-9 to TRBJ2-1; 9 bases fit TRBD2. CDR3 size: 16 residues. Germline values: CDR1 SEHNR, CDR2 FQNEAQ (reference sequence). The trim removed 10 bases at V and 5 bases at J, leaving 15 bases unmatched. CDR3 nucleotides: TGTGCCATCGCACCCAACAGCGGGGGGCCCGACAATGAGCAGTTCTTC. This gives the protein CAIAPNSGGPDNEQFF.

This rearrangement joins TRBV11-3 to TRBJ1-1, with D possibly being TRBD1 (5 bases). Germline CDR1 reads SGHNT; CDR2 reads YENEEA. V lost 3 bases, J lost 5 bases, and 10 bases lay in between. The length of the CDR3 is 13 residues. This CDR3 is CASSFRDVTEAFF. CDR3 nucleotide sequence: TGTGCCAGCAGCTTCCGGGACGTGACTGAAGCTTTCTTT.

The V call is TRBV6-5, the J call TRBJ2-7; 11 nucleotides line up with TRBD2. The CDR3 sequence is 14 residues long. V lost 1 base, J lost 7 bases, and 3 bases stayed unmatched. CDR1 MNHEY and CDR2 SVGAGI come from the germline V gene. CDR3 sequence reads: CASSYLAGGREQYF. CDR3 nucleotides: TGTGCCAGCAGTTACTTAGCGGGGGGGAGGGAGCAGTACTTC.

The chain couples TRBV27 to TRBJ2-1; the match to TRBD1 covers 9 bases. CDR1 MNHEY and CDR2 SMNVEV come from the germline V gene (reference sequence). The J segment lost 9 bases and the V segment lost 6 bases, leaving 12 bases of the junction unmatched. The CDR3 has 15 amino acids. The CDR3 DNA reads TGTGCCAGCAGCCCCGGGACAGGGATGGTTGGTGAGCAGTTCTTC. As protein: CASSPGTGMVGEQFF.

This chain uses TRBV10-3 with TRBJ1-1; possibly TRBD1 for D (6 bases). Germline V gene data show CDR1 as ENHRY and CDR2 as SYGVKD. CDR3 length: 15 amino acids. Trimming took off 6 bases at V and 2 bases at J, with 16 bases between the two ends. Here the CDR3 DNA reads TGTGCCATCAGGCCGACCGACAGGTTAAACACTGAAGCTTTCTTT. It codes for CAIRPTDRLNTEAFF.

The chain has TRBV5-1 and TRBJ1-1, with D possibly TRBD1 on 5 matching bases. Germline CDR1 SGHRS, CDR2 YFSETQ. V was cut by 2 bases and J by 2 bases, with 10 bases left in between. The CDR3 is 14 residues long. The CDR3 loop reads CASSFLGDNTEAFF. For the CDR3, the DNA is TGCGCCAGCAGCTTCTTGGGGGATAACACTGAAGCTTTCTTT.

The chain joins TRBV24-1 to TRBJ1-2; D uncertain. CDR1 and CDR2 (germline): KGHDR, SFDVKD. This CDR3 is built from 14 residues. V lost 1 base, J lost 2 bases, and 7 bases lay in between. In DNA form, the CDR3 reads TGTGCCACCAGTGATTTAGGAACGAACTATGGCTACACCTTC. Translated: CATSDLGTNYGYTF.

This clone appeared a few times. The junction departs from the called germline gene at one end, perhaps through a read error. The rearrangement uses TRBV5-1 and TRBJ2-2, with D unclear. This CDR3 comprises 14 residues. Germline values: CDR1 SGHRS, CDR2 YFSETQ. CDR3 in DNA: TGTGCCAGCAGTTACGGAAAGAACACCGGGGAGCTGTTTTTT. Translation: CASSYGKNTGELFF.

This CDR3 is CASSIFILNTEAFF. The CDR3, as DNA: TGTGCCAGTAGTATATTTATTTTGAACACTGAAGCTTTCTTT. The chain employs TRBV19 and TRBJ1-1; D is unresolved. Trimming took 2 bases from V and 0 from J, leaving 7 bases between them. CDR1 and CDR2 (germline): LNHDA, SQIVND (reference sequence). This CDR3 region has 14 residues. The variable domain in full, with the rest retrieved from reference TRBV19 and TRBJ1-1, is DGGITQSPKYLFRKEGQNVTLSCEQNLNHDAMYWYRQDPGQGLRLIYYSQIVNDFQKGDIAEGYSVSREKKESFPLTVTSAQKNPTAFYLCASSIFILNTEAFFGQGTRLTVV.

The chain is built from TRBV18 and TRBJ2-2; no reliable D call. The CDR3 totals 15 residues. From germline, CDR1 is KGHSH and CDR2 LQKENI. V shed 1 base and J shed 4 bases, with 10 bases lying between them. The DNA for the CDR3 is TGTGCCAGCTCACCACTTTCGGGTGGCACCGGGGAGCTGTTTTTT. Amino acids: CASSPLSGGTGELFF.

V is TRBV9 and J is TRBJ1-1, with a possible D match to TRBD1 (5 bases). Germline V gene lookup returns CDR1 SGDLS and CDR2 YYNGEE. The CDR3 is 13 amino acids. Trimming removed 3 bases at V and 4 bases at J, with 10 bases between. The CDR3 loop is CASSGGKGTEAFF. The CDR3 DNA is TGTGCCAGCAGCGGGGGGAAAGGCACTGAAGCTTTCTTT.

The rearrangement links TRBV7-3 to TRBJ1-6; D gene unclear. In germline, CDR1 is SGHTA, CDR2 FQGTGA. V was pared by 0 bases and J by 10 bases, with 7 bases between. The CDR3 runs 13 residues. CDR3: CASSLTVNSPLHF. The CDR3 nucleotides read TGTGCCAGCAGCTTAACAGTAAACTCACCCCTCCACTTT.

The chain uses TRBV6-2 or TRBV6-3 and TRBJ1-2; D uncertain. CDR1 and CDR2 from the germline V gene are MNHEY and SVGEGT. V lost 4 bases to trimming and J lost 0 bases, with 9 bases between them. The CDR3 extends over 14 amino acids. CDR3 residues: CASSLLGTNYGYTF. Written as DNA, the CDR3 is TGTGCCAGCAGTTTGTTGGGAACTAACTATGGCTACACCTTC.

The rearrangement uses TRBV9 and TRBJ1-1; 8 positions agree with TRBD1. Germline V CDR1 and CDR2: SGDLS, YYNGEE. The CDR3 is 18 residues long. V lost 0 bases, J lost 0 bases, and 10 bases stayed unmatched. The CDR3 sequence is CASSVAFDRGGVNTEAFF. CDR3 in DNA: TGTGCCAGCAGCGTAGCTTTTGACAGGGGCGGCGTGAACACTGAAGCTTTCTTT.

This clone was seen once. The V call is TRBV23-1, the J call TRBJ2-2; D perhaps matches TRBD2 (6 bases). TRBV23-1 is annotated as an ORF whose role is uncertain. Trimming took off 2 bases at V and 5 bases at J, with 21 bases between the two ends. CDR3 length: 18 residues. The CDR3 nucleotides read TGCGCCAGCAGTCAAACCCGGGAGACATTCCTTAGGACCGGGGAGCTGTTTTTT. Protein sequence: CASSQTRETFLRTGELFF.